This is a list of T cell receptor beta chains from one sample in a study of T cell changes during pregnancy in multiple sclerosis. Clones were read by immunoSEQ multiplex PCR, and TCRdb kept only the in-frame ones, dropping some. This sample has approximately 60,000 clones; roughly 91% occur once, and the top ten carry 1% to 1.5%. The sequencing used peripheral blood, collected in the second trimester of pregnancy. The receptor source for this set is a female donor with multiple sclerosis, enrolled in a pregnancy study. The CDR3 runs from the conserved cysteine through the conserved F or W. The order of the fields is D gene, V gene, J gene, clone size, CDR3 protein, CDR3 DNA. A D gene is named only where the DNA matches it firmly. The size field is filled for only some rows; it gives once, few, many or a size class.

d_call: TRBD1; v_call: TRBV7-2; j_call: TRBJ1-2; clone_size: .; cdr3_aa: CASSPGGGSYGYTF; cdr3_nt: TGTGCCAGCAGCCCAGGGGGCGGTTCCTATGGCTACACCTTC
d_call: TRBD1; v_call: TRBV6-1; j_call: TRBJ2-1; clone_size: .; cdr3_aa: CASRGPRGHEQFF; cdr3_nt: TGTGCCAGCAGGGGACCGAGGGGGCATGAGCAGTTCTTC
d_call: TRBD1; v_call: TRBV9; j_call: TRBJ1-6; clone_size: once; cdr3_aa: CASSIGGQGSSPLHF; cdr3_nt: TGTGCCAGCAGCATTGGCGGACAGGGAAGTTCACCCCTCCACTTT
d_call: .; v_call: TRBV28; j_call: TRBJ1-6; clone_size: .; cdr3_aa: CASSLVGASSYNSPLHF; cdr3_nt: TGTGCCAGCAGTTTAGTAGGGGCCAGCTCCTATAATTCACCCCTCCACTTT
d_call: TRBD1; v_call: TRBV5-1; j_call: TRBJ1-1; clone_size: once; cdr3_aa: CASSLRTGGNTEAFF; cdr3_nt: TGCGCCAGCAGCTTACGGACAGGGGGGAACACTGAAGCTTTCTTT
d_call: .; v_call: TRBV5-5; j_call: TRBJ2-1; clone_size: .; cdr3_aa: CASSLEGVSYNEQFF; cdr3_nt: TGTGCCAGCAGCTTGGAGGGGGTCTCCTACAATGAGCAGTTCTTC
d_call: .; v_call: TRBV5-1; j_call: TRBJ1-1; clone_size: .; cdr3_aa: CASSLMSPGNTEAFF; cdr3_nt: TGCGCCAGCAGCTTGATGAGTCCAGGGAACACTGAAGCTTTCTTT
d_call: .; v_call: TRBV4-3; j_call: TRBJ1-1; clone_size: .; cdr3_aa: CASSQEWGRREGWRNTEAFF; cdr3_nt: TGCGCCAGCAGCCAAGAATGGGGACGGAGGGAAGGTTGGCGGAACACTGAAGCTTTCTTT
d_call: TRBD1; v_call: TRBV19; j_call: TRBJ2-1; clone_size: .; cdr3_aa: CASSIAAGGDEQFF; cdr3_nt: TGTGCCAGTAGTATCGCGGCAGGGGGCGATGAGCAGTTCTTC
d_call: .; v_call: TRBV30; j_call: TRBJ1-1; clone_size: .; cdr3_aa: CAWSRVGYTEAFF; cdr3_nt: TGTGCCTGGAGCAGGGTAGGGTACACTGAAGCTTTCTTT
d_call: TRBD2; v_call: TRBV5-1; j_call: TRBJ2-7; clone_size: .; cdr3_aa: CASSYGAGEKYEQYF; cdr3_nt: TGCGCCAGCAGCTACGGAGCGGGGGAGAAATACGAGCAGTACTTC
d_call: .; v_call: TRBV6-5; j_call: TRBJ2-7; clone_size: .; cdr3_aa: CASSTTAGPTYEQYF; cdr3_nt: TGTGCCAGCAGTACGACAGCCGGGCCCACCTACGAGCAGTACTTC
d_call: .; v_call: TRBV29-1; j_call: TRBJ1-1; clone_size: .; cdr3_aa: CSVDGTGRGSAFF; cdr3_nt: TGCAGCGTCGATGGAACCGGGAGGGGTAGTGCTTTCTTT
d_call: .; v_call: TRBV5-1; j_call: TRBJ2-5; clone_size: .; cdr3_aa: CASSPSGPFNAQYF; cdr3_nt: TGCGCCAGCAGCCCCAGTGGGCCGTTTAATGCCCAGTACTTC
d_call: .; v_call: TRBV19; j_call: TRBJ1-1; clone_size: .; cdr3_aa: CASSAMGGPREGTEAFF; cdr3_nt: TGTGCCAGTAGTGCAATGGGGGGCCCCCGGGAGGGCACTGAAGCTTTCTTT
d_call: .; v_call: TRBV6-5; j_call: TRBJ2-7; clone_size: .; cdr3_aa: CASSYRDGYEQYF; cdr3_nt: TGTGCCAGCAGTTATCGGGATGGCTACGAGCAGTACTTC
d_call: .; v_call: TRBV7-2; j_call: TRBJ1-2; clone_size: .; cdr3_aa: CASGSYGYTF; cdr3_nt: TGTGCCAGCGGCAGCTATGGCTACACCTTC
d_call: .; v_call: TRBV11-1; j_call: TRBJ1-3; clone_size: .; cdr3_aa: CASRQNSGNTIYF; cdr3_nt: TGTGCCAGCAGACAGAACTCTGGAAACACCATATATTTT
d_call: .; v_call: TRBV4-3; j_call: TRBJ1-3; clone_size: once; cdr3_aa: CASSQVGAGSGNTIYF; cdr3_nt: TGCGCCAGCAGCCAAGTTGGAGCGGGGTCTGGAAACACCATATATTTT
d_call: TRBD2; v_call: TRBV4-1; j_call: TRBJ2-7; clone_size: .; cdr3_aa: CASSQDPGLAASYEQYF; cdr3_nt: TGCGCCAGCAGCCAAGATCCCGGACTAGCCGCATCCTACGAGCAGTACTTC
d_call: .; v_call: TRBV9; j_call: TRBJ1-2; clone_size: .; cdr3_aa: CASSAAGQNYGYTF; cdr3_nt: TGTGCCAGCAGCGCCGCGGGGCAGAACTATGGCTACACCTTC
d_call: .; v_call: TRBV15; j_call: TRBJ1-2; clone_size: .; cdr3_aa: CATSERAGNYGYTF; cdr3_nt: TGTGCCACCAGCGAGCGGGCAGGGAACTATGGCTACACCTTC
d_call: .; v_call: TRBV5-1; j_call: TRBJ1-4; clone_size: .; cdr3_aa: CASSFLTGSSNEKLFF; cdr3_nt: TGCGCCAGCAGCTTCCTCACCGGGTCTTCTAATGAAAAACTGTTTTTT
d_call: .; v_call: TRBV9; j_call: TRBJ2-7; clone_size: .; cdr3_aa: CASSPRGGRYVQYF; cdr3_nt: TGTGCCAGCAGCCCGCGAGGGGGAAGGTACGTGCAGTACTTC
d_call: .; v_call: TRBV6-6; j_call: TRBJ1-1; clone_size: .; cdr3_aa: CASRGHRAANTEAFF; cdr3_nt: TGTGCCAGCAGGGGACACAGGGCCGCTAACACTGAAGCTTTCTTT
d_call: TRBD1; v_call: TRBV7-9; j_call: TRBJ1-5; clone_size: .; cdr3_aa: CASSLEAGGWAQPQHF; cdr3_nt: TGTGCCAGCAGCTTAGAGGCAGGGGGCTGGGCTCAGCCCCAGCATTTT
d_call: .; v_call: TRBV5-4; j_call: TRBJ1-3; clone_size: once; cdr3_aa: CASSLDSLSGNTIYF; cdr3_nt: TGTGCCAGCAGCTTGGACTCCCTCTCTGGAAACACCATATATTTT
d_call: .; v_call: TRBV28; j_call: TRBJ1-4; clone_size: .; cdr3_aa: CASSLPGGDEKLFF; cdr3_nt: TGTGCCAGCAGTTTGCCGGGGGGGGATGAAAAACTGTTTTTT
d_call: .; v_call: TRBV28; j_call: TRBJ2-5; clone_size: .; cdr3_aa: CASSLRQDGTQYF; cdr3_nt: TGTGCCAGCAGTTTAAGACAGGACGGGACCCAGTACTTC
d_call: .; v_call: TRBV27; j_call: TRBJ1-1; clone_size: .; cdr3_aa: CASSLSRGNTEAFF; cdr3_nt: TGTGCCAGCAGTTTATCTCGGGGTAACACTGAAGCTTTCTTT
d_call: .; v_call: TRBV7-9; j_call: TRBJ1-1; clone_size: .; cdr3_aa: CASSSTSGTLFHAEAFF; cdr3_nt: TGTGCCAGCAGCTCCACTTCCGGGACACTCTTCCATGCTGAAGCTTTCTTT
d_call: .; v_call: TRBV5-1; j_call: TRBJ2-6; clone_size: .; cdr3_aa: CASKTVAGANVLTF; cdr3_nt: TGCGCCAGCAAGACAGTTGCTGGGGCCAACGTCCTGACTTTC
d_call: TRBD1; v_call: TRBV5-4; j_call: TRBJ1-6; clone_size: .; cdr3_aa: CASSPDRAYNSPLHF; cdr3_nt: TGTGCCAGCAGCCCGGACAGGGCCTATAATTCACCCCTCCACTTT
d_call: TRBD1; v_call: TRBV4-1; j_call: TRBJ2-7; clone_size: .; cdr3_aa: CASHQGQSLYEQYF; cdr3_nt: TGCGCCAGCCATCAGGGACAGTCACTCTACGAGCAGTACTTC
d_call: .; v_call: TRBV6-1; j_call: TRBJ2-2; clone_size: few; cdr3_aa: CASSRQETGELFF; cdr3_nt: TGTGCCAGCAGCCGACAGGAGACCGGGGAGCTGTTTTTT
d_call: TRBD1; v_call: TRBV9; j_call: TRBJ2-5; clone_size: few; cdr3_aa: CASSVTGTGGGRETQYF; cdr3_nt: TGTGCCAGCAGCGTAACCGGGACAGGGGGGGGACGAGAGACCCAGTACTTC
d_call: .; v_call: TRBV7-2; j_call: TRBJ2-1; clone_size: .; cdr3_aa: CASSLMVAHNEQFF; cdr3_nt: TGTGCCAGCAGCTTAATGGTGGCCCACAATGAGCAGTTCTTC
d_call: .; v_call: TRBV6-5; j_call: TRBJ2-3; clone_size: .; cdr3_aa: CASSPGHEPTDTQYF; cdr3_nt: TGTGCCAGCAGTCCCGGACACGAGCCCACAGATACGCAGTATTTT
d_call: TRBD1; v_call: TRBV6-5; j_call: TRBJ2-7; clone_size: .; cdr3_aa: CASSQTGTGWNEQYF; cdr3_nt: TGTGCCAGCAGTCAGACCGGGACAGGGTGGAACGAGCAGTACTTC
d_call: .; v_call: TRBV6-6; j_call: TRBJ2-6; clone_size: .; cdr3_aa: CASSPRHSGANVLTF; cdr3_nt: TGTGCCAGCAGTCCCCGACATTCTGGGGCCAACGTCCTGACTTTC
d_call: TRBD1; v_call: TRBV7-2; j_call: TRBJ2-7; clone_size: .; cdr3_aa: CASSSGQVTYEQYF; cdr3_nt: TGTGCCAGCAGCTCCGGACAGGTAACCTACGAGCAGTACTTC
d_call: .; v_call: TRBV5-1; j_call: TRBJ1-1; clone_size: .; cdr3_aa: CASSLNRRNTEAFF; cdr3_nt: TGCGCCAGCAGCTTAAACAGAAGGAACACTGAAGCTTTCTTT
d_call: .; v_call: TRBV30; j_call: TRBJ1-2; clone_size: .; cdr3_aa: CAWSMGGNGYTF; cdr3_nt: TGTGCCTGGAGTATGGGAGGGAACGGCTACACCTTC
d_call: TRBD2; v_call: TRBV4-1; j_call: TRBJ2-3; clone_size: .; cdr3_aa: CASSQGGSGGFTDTQYF; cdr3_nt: TGCGCCAGCAGCCAAGGGGGTAGCGGGGGGTTCACAGATACGCAGTATTTT
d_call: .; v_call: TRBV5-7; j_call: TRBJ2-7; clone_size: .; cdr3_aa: CASSLRQIHEQYF; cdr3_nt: TGTGCCAGCAGCTTGAGACAGATCCACGAGCAGTACTTC
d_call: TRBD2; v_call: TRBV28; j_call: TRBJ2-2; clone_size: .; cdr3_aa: CASSPGTRDNGELFF; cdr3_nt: TGTGCCAGCAGCCCAGGGACTAGAGATAACGGGGAGCTGTTTTTT
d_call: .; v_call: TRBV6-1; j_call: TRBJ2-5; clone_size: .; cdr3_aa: CASSELAGGGETQYF; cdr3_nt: TGTGCCAGCAGTGAACTAGCCGGGGGAGGAGAGACCCAGTACTTC